Each of the 25 T cell receptor beta chains below was sequenced from the same sample in a study of T cells in women clearing cervical HPV infection. Here immunoSEQ multiplex PCR was the method, and the copy in TCRdb shows in-frame clones only, minus some. The sample table sets out approximately 38,000 clones. What was sequenced was blood buffy coat. All receptors come from a woman between 18 and 69 years old with a cervical HPV16 infection that either progressed to CIN3+ or cleared (not recorded which).

Details on this clone: The CDR3 is cut off 3 residues early in the read; its end comes from the germline J gene. The J gene is TRBJ1-1, the V gene TRBV20-1, with TRBD1 identical over 10 bases. The CDR3 loop spans 13 amino acids. V was pared by 5 bases and J by 6 bases, with 6 bases of the junction left unmatched. Germline CDR1 DFQATT, CDR2 SNEGSKA (reference sequence). The CDR3 bases that were read are TGCAGTGCTCCCCGACAGGGGGCCCCTGAA. This translates into CSAPRQGAPE. Given in full, the CDR3 is CSAPRQGAPEAFF.

As to this clone: The sequence runs out 3 residues before the end of the CDR3; the remainder is reconstructed from the germline J gene. The chain employs TRBV7-2 and TRBJ1-1, with unresolved D. The CDR3 consists of 13 residues. Per the germline V gene, CDR1 is SGHTA and CDR2 is FQGNSA. V was pared by 3 bases and J by 6 bases, with 11 bases between. CDR3 bases read: TGTGCCAGCAGCTTCATGGCATCCCCTGAA. This encodes CASSFMASPE. The entire CDR3 protein is CASSFMASPEAFF.

As to this clone: The CDR3 end lies 3 residues beyond the end of the read and is filled in from the germline J gene. This chain links TRBV19 with TRBJ2-2; 7 nucleotides line up with TRBD1. Trimming removed 3 bases from V and 5 bases from J; junction bases left unmatched: 9. The CDR3 has 16 amino acids. CDR1 is LNHDA and CDR2 is SQIVND in the germline V gene (reference sequence). CDR3 sequence: CASSMKGASRTGELFF. The covered CDR3 bases are TGTGCCAGTAGTATGAAGGGGGCATCCAGAACCGGGGAG.

As regards this clone: The observed sequence ends 3 residues before the CDR3 terminus, with the missing tail filled in from the germline J gene. This sample also contains other DNA sequences that code for the same CDR3. V usage is TRBV29-1 and J usage is TRBJ1-3, with a weak D call TRBD1 (5 bases). V shed 7 bases and J shed 3 bases, with 13 bases lying between them. CDR1 is SQVTM, CDR2 ANQGSEA, per germline. This CDR3 has 13 amino acids. The sequenced part of the CDR3 DNA is TGCAGCGGAAGTCGGGGGGTTGGAAACACC. It translates to CSGSRGVGNT. The whole CDR3 sequence reads CSGSRGVGNTIYF.

With regard to this clone: Read sequence stops 3 residues before the CDR3 end, and the germline J gene provides the missing end. This chain joins TRBV18 and TRBJ2-2; 9 bases line up with TRBD1. The ends lost 2 bases at V and 2 bases at J; junction bases unmatched: 3. The CDR3 is 16 residues long. Germline V gene data show CDR1 as KGHSH and CDR2 as LQKENI. The CDR3 loop reads CASSPWTGANTGELFF. The sequenced part of the CDR3 DNA is TGTGCCAGCTCACCATGGACAGGGGCAAACACCGGGGAG.

On this clone: The read ends 3 residues before the CDR3 terminus; that terminus is restored from the germline J gene. The chain links TRBV5-1 to TRBJ1-6, with D perhaps matching TRBD1 (6 bases). Trimming cost V 4 bases and J 7 bases, with 12 bases left between them. This CDR3 is built from 14 residues. CDR1 and CDR2 from the germline V gene are SGHRS and YFSETQ. The sequenced CDR3 bases are TGCGCCAGCAGCGTGGGACATAACAATTCACCC. It specifies CASSVGHNNSP. The full CDR3 sequence reads CASSVGHNNSPLHF.

On this clone: Read sequence stops 3 residues before the CDR3 end, and the germline J gene provides the missing end. The chain employs TRBV7-2 and TRBJ1-2; tentatively, D is TRBD1 (6 bases). CDR3 size: 14 residues. V was trimmed by 6 bases and J by 1 base, leaving 12 bases between them. The germline V gene encodes CDR1 SGHTA and CDR2 FQGNSA. CDR3 in amino acids: CASRPGQFNYGYTF. The part of the CDR3 DNA that was read is TGTGCCAGCAGACCCGGACAGTTTAACTATGGC.

With regard to this clone: The CDR3 end falls 3 residues outside the read, so it is completed with the germline J gene. V is TRBV6-2 or TRBV6-3 and J is TRBJ2-1; 10 nucleotides align to TRBD2. In germline, CDR1 is MNHEY, CDR2 SVGEGT. The CDR3 is 15 residues long. The trim removed 7 bases at V and 7 bases at J, leaving 10 bases unmatched. The sequenced part of the CDR3 DNA is TGTGCCAGCAAGGAAAGCGGGGGGGCCATTAATGAG. This sequence encodes CASKESGGAINE. The CDR3 as a whole reads CASKESGGAINEQFF.

A note on this clone: The CDR3 extends 3 residues past the end of the read, so its final part is completed from the germline J gene. This chain joins TRBV7-2 and TRBJ1-2; D is undetermined. The CDR3 is 13 residues long. V was clipped by 5 bases and J by 0 bases, with 7 bases between them. Germline V CDR1 and CDR2: SGHTA, FQGNSA. CDR3 DNA, as far as it was read: TGTGCCAGCAGCCAACAGACTAACTATGGC. It translates to CASSQQTNYG. The entire CDR3 sequence reads CASSQQTNYGYTF.

About this clone itself: The read halts 3 residues ahead of the CDR3 end, with the missing end drawn from the germline J gene. The chain uses TRBV7-2 and TRBJ2-3; 9 bases match TRBD2. The V and J ends lost 0 bases and 6 bases, in that order; junction bases with no gene match: 7. This CDR3 spans 16 amino acids. Germline CDR1 and CDR2: SGHTA and FQGNSA. CDR3 sequence: CASSLAGGGARDTQYF. The CDR3 bases that were read are TGTGCCAGCAGCTTAGCTGGCGGGGGGGCCAGGGATACG.

Remarks on this clone: The sequence runs out 3 residues before the end of the CDR3; the remainder is reconstructed from the germline J gene. J is TRBJ2-7 and V is TRBV30, with TRBD1 as a possible D gene (5 bases). This CDR3 is 12 amino acids long. CDR1 GTSNPN and CDR2 SVGIG come from the germline V gene (reference sequence). V was cut by 2 bases and J by 3 bases, with 8 bases left in between. The CDR3 spells CAWSSDSYEQYF. Partial CDR3 DNA: TGTGCCTGGAGTAGCGACAGCTACGAG.

With respect to this clone: The read falls 3 residues short of the CDR3 end, and the missing part is taken from the germline J gene. The chain employs TRBV20-1 and TRBJ2-5; 8 bases are shared with TRBD2. This CDR3 comprises 15 residues. Looked up from germline, CDR1 is DFQATT and CDR2 is SNEGSKA (reference sequence). V shed 3 bases, J shed 2 bases, and the junction held 8 bases outside the gene matches. The CDR3 sequence is CSASASGGTQETQYF. CDR3 bases read: TGCAGTGCTAGTGCCAGCGGGGGAACTCAAGAGACC.

Regarding this clone: The read terminates 3 residues ahead of where the CDR3 ends, so the germline J gene completes it. The chain has TRBV11-1 and TRBJ1-6; D may be TRBD1 (5 bases). Germline V gene lookup returns CDR1 SGHAT and CDR2 FQDESV (reference sequence). V was shortened by 5 bases and J by 7 bases, with 15 bases between the two germline ends. The CDR3 runs to 15 residues. CDR3 sequence: CASSATDNINSPLHF. CDR3 DNA, as far as it was read: TGTGCCAGCAGCGCGACAGATAATATCAATTCACCC. Filled out from reference TRBV11-1 and TRBJ1-6, the complete variable domain reads EAEVAQSPRYKITEKSQAVAFWCDPISGHATLYWYRQILGQGPELLVQFQDESVVDDSQLPKDRFSAERLKGVDSTLKIQPAELGDSAMYLCASSATDNINSPLHFGNGTRLTVT.

With respect to this clone: The read ends 3 residues early relative to the CDR3; the germline J gene fills the gap. This chain joins TRBV2 and TRBJ2-5; 7 bases line up with TRBD1. The CDR3 contains 14 residues. With V trimmed by 7 bases and J by 7 bases, 12 bases remained unmatched. Germline CDR1 reads SNHLY; CDR2 reads FYNNEI. The CDR3 spells CASMRPGGGGTQYF. Incomplete CDR3 DNA: TGTGCCAGCATGAGGCCAGGGGGTGGTGGGACC.

Regarding this clone: The sequenced fragment ends 3 residues before the CDR3 boundary, so the rest is inferred from the germline J gene. V usage is TRBV7-9 and J usage is TRBJ2-3, with a weak D call TRBD2 (5 bases). The V gene's germline CDR1 is SEHNR and CDR2 FQNEAQ (reference sequence). The CDR3 has 15 residues. The germline V and J ends were trimmed by 1 base and 2 bases, with 10 bases remaining between them. The CDR3 spells CASSLDRGSTDTQYF. Partial CDR3 DNA: TGTGCCAGCAGCTTAGATCGGGGATCCACAGATACG.

In the case of this clone: The sequence runs out 3 residues before the end of the CDR3; the remainder is reconstructed from the germline J gene. V and J are TRBV20-1 and TRBJ2-1; 12 positions match TRBD2. Trimming at V came to 0 bases and at J to 8 bases, leaving 5 bases not matched to a gene. CDR1 is DFQATT, CDR2 SNEGSKA, per germline (reference sequence). CDR3 size: 15 residues. CDR3 residues: CSARESSGGAHEQFF. The part of the CDR3 DNA that was read is TGCAGTGCTAGAGAATCTAGCGGGGGGGCCCATGAG.

Note on this clone: The observed sequence ends 3 residues before the CDR3 terminus, with the missing tail filled in from the germline J gene. The gene calls are TRBV14 and TRBJ2-1, with D unclear. The CDR3 is made up of 11 amino acids. Germline CDR1 reads SGHDN; CDR2 reads FVKESK. V was shortened by 4 bases and J by 7 bases, with 5 bases between the two germline ends. The CDR3 bases that were read are TGTGCCAGCAGCCTCAAAAATGAG. It is translated as CASSLKNE. The whole CDR3 sequence is CASSLKNEQFF.

Concerning this clone itself: The read is 3 residues too short to cover the CDR3 end, so that end is filled in from the germline J gene. The chain links TRBV7-2 to TRBJ1-2; D is perhaps TRBD1 (6 bases). Germline V gives CDR1 SGHTA, CDR2 FQGNSA. This CDR3 comprises 13 residues. The part of the CDR3 DNA that was read is TGTGCCAGCAGCTTCAGGGGAAGCGATAGC. This encodes CASSFRGSDS. The CDR3, in full, reads CASSFRGSDSYTF.

Details on this clone: The observed sequence ends 3 residues before the CDR3 terminus, with the missing tail filled in from the germline J gene. The V and J genes are TRBV10-3 and TRBJ1-5, with a possible D match to TRBD1 (6 bases). Germline V gives CDR1 ENHRY, CDR2 SYGVKD. This CDR3 is 15 amino acids long. V was trimmed by 4 bases and J by 4 bases, leaving 14 bases between them. CDR3 loop: CAISGGQGQNQPQHF. The sequenced part of the CDR3 DNA is TGTGCCATCAGTGGAGGGCAGGGGCAGAATCAGCCC.

Remarks on this clone: The read falls 3 residues short of the CDR3 end, and the missing part is taken from the germline J gene. V gene TRBV7-2 combines with J gene TRBJ1-2; no reliable D call. CDR1 SGHTA and CDR2 FQGNSA come from the germline V gene. Trimming took off 7 bases at V and 4 bases at J, with 13 bases between the two ends. The CDR3 is 13 amino acids. The part of the CDR3 DNA that was read is TGTGCCAGCAACCAAGACGGACTCTATGGC. It encodes CASNQDGLYG. The complete CDR3 protein is CASNQDGLYGYTF.

In the case of this clone: The read terminates 3 residues before the CDR3 end, so the remaining end is supplied by the germline J gene. The chain has TRBV10-3 and TRBJ1-4; 8 bases are shared with TRBD1. CDR3 length: 15 residues. Germline assignment: CDR1 ENHRY and CDR2 SYGVKD. Incomplete CDR3 DNA: TGTGCCATCAGAGCCCAGGGGGCCGATAATTCACCA. Protein: CAIRAQGADNSP. The full CDR3 is CAIRAQGADNSPLFF.

On this clone itself: The CDR3 goes on 3 residues after the read ends, and that part is filled in from the germline J gene. The chain has TRBV20-1 and TRBJ2-7; 8 positions match TRBD2. With V trimmed by 5 bases and J by 0 bases, 9 bases remained unmatched. CDR1 and CDR2 from the germline V gene are DFQATT and SNEGSKA (reference sequence). The CDR3 covers 15 residues. The chain's CDR3 is CSARLAGSSSYEQYF. Partial CDR3 DNA: TGCAGTGCTCGATTAGCGGGGTCGAGCTCCTACGAG.

Of note for this clone: Read sequence stops 3 residues before the CDR3 end, and the germline J gene provides the missing end. The V call is TRBV7-9, the J call TRBJ1-4; D gene unclear. V was pared by 5 bases and J by 6 bases, with 10 bases between. CDR1 and CDR2 (germline): SEHNR, FQNEAQ (reference sequence). The CDR3 contains 13 residues. The sequenced part of the CDR3 DNA is TGTGCCAGCAGCATTGACACTGATGAAAAA. Its translation: CASSIDTDEK. The full CDR3 protein is CASSIDTDEKLFF. The full variable domain, its missing parts supplied by reference TRBV7-9 and TRBJ1-4, is DTGVSQNPRHKITKRGQNVTFRCDPISEHNRLYWYRQTLGQGPEFLTYFQNEAQLEKSRLLSDRFSAERPKGSFSTLEIQRTEQGDSAMYLCASSIDTDEKLFFGSGTQLSVL.

On this clone itself: The sequence runs out 3 residues before the end of the CDR3; the remainder is reconstructed from the germline J gene. The chain combines TRBV7-6 with TRBJ2-7; 10 nucleotides align to TRBD1. CDR3 length: 16 residues. The germline gives CDR1 SGHVS, CDR2 FNYEAQ. Unmatched junction bases numbered 10, after V lost 6 bases and J lost 2 bases. CDR3 loop: CASSLASGQGTYEQYF. Partial CDR3 DNA: TGTGCCAGCAGTCTCGCCTCGGGACAGGGGACCTACGAG. The full variable domain, with the rest looked up from reference TRBV7-6 and TRBJ2-7, is GAGVSQSPRYKVTKRGQDVALRCDPISGHVSLYWYRQALGQGPEFLTYFNYEAQQDKSGLPNDRFSAERPEGSISTLTIQRTEQRDSAMYRCASSLASGQGTYEQYFGPGTRLTVT.

CDR3 protein: CASSPPGLSSYNEQFF. CDR3 DNA (partial): TGTGCCAGCAGTCCCCCAGGTCTTAGCTCCTACAATGAG. The chain recombines TRBV5-4 with TRBJ2-1; unclear D gene. The read terminates 3 residues ahead of where the CDR3 ends, so the germline J gene completes it. Germline loops: CDR1 SGHNT, CDR2 YYREEE (reference sequence). V dropped 5 bases and J dropped 0 bases, with 15 bases sitting between them. This CDR3 region has 16 residues.